This entry lists 5 T cell receptor beta chains sequenced from one sample in a study of T-cell memory formation after mild COVID-19. A single record per CDR3 protein comes from TCRdb applying MiXCR to the 5' RACE reads. The sample yields 280,000 or so distinct CDR3 sequences, approximately 8.4% seen once. The material sequenced was PBMCs or a T cell subset sorted from them (not recorded which). The receptor set was obtained from a man between 18 and 29 years old who had mild COVID-19 (a few samples of this study predate the infection). Cell type and time point are not known.

This clonotype showed up just a few times. This chain connects TRBV6-2 or TRBV6-3 to TRBJ2-2; D gene ambiguous. The CDR3 extends over 16 amino acids. CDR1 is MNHEY, CDR2 SVGEGT, per germline. The V end was cut by 4 bases, the J end by 5 bases, with 17 bases between. CDR3 nucleotide sequence: TGTGCCAGCAGTTCCTGGCGGTGGGTGTCGACCGGGGAGCTGTTTTTT. Translated: CASSSWRWVSTGELFF.

The chain joins TRBV5-1 to TRBJ2-2; the match to TRBD2 covers 8 bases. The CDR3 has 15 amino acids. V shed 7 bases and J 0 bases; nucleotides not matched to a gene: 5. Germline V gene lookup returns CDR1 SGHRS and CDR2 YFSETQ. This chain's CDR3 is CASHRGGSNTGELFF. The CDR3, as DNA: TGCGCCAGCCATCGCGGGGGGTCGAACACCGGGGAGCTGTTTTTT.

The V and J genes are TRBV11-2 and TRBJ2-2; the D gene is possibly TRBD1 (6 bases). CDR1 and CDR2 (germline): SGHAT, FQNNGV. Trimming stripped 6 bases from V and 3 bases from J, with 14 bases between. The CDR3 is 15 residues long. Here the CDR3 reads CASRDSNTDTGELFF. The CDR3 DNA reads as TGTGCCAGCAGGGACAGTAATACCGACACCGGGGAGCTGTTTTTT.

This clonotype came up a few times. The rearrangement links TRBV7-9 to TRBJ2-7; tentative D call: TRBD2 (5 bases). Germline assignment: CDR1 SEHNR and CDR2 FQNEAQ (reference sequence). Trimming cost V 3 bases and J 2 bases, with 11 bases left between them. This CDR3 comprises 14 residues. CDR3 region: CASSFNGVTYEQYF. CDR3 DNA: TGTGCCAGCAGCTTCAACGGGGTTACCTACGAGCAGTACTTC. The variable domain in full, with the rest retrieved from reference TRBV7-9 and TRBJ2-7, is DTGVSQNPRHKITKRGQNVTFRCDPISEHNRLYWYRQTLGQGPEFLTYFQNEAQLEKSRLLSDRFSAERPKGSFSTLEIQRTEQGDSAMYLCASSFNGVTYEQYFGPGTRLTVT.

In its sample, this clonotype was seen a few times. The chain uses TRBV20-1 and TRBJ2-3; 10 bases line up with TRBD2. CDR1 and CDR2 from the germline V gene are DFQATT and SNEGSKA (reference sequence). Germline trimming cut 5 bases from V and 4 bases from J; bases unmatched to any gene: 6. The CDR3 contains 14 residues. CDR3 sequence (DNA): TGCAGTGCTCCCTCTAGCGGGAGACCAGATACGCAGTATTTT. Amino acid sequence: CSAPSSGRPDTQYF.